This T cell receptor (beta chain) was sequenced in a study of T cells in Graves' hyperthyroidism and ophthalmopathy. On the study more broadly: Upon initial diagnosis and before any treatment, peripheral blood was collected.

Authors of the study amplified TCR beta CDR3 regions from RNA transcripts. The primer set for the first-round RT-PCR of the TCR CDR3 was HTBI. TCRdb fed the multiplex PCR reads into MiXCR, producing one record per CDR3 protein. The sample has about 400,000 distinct CDR3 sequences, less than 20% seen once; the top ten hold 12% to 15%. V lost 3 bases to trimming and J lost 5 bases; unmatched junction nucleotides: 3. The CDR3 runs to 13 residues. The germline CDR1 and CDR2 sequences are KGHSH and LQKENI. The patients, who ranged from 18 to 65 in age, presented with newly diagnosed hyperthyroidism lasting under 2 months. Out of approximately 10 ml of fresh peripheral blood came the PBMCs.

Sequenced sample: blood. The TCR was taken from a woman aged 18 to 35 with Graves' hyperthyroidism. The V call is TRBV18, the J call TRBJ1-1, with 7 bases aligning to TRBD1. The CDR3 coding sequence is TGTGCCAGCTCACCCGACAGGGCTACTGAAGCTTTCTTT. It codes for CASSPDRATEAFF. Full variable domain (missing parts from reference TRBV18 and TRBJ1-1): NAGVMQNPRHLVRRRGQEARLRCSPMKGHSHVYWYRQLPEEGLKFMVYLQKENIIDESGMPKERFSAEFPKEGPSILRIQQVVRGDSAAYFCASSPDRATEAFFGQGTRLTVV.